This T cell receptor beta chain was sequenced in a study of CD8 T cells in Susac syndrome. Study-level results: The study's TCR sequencing and HLA analysis covered a relatively small number of individuals, and the study acknowledged this.

Random hexamers were used to reverse transcribe an amount of roughly 0.45 to 1 ug RNA. Multiplex PCR with immunoSEQ amplified the TCR beta CDR3 across 54 Vbeta and 13 Jbeta. TCRdb ran MiXCR on the immunoSEQ multiplex PCR reads and lists one entry per CDR3 protein. Here the sample spans roughly 180,000 distinct CDR3 sequences, under 95% being singletons. TCR beta sequencing was performed on blood CD8+ and CD4+ T cells. For this clonotype: The antigen remains unidentified.

Trimming cost V 6 bases and J 1 base; bases outside gene matches: 8. The germline CDR1 and CDR2 sequences are MNHEY and SVGEGT. This CDR3 region has 15 residues. The sequence was collected from a human donor with multiple sclerosis. This sequence joins TRBV6-2 or TRBV6-3 and TRBJ2-5, with 7 bases matching TRBD1. Specimen: CD4+ T cells from PBMCs. For the CDR3, the DNA is TGTGCCAGCAGAATCCTTGGGACAGCCCAAGAGACCCAGTACTTC. Encoded protein: CASRILGTAQETQYF.